One and the same sample provided the 27 T cell receptor beta chains below, sequenced in a study of T-cell reconstitution after alpha-beta-depleted transplantation in children. As it was prepared, the TCRbeta library received unique molecular identifiers. TCRdb ran MiXCR on the PCR reads and lists one entry per CDR3 protein. The top ten hold roughly 2.6% of the sample, which has 200,000 to 300,000 distinct CDR3 sequences, around 11% seen once. The sample consisted of PBMCs from the stem cell graft donor, taken from the stem cell graft. The origin of the receptors is a human donor who donated a stem cell graft to a child with acute lymphoblastic leukemia.

This chain links TRBV12-3 or TRBV12-4 with TRBJ2-7; a possible D gene is TRBD1 (6 bases). V was clipped by 5 bases and J by 7 bases, with 15 bases between them. This CDR3 has 13 residues. The CDR3: CASSTGFAREQYF. DNA for the CDR3: TGTGCCAGCAGTACAGGGTTTGCTCGGGAGCAGTACTTC.

This clonotype occurred many times. The gene calls are TRBV28 and TRBJ2-7; 9 nucleotides line up with TRBD1. Unmatched junction bases numbered 8, after V lost 1 base and J lost 4 bases. Germline V gene sequence: CDR1 MDHEN, CDR2 SYDVKM. This CDR3 region has 16 residues. In DNA, the CDR3 is TGTGCCAGCAGTTTATCGGGGGGACAGGGTAGTTACGAGCAGTACTTC. Amino acids: CASSLSGGQGSYEQYF.

This clonotype was picked up many times. J is TRBJ2-1 and V is TRBV7-2; maybe TRBD1 (5 bases). CDR1 SGHTA and CDR2 FQGNSA come from the germline V gene. The CDR3 is 15 amino acids. Trimming pared 1 base from V and 6 bases from J, leaving 13 bases between. CDR3 sequence (DNA): TGTGCCAGCAGCTTAGAGGGGTACGGACCCAATGAGCAGTTCTTC. This encodes CASSLEGYGPNEQFF.

This clonotype was seen many times. The genes are TRBV5-1 and TRBJ2-2, with 7 nucleotides matching TRBD1. Per germline, CDR1 SGHRS and CDR2 YFSETQ. The CDR3 is 14 amino acids. V shed 2 bases and J 4 bases; nucleotides not matched to a gene: 2. The CDR3, as DNA: TGCGCCAGCAGCTTCAGGGGGTCCACCGGGGAGCTGTTTTTT. Protein product: CASSFRGSTGELFF.

This clonotype was recorded at least ten times. This chain connects TRBV6-5 to TRBJ2-4; no definite D call. The CDR3 is made up of 16 amino acids. V gave up 6 bases and J gave up 0 bases, with 15 bases separating them. The germline V gene encodes CDR1 MNHEY and CDR2 SVGAGI. The CDR3 loop is CASSDRVGVAKNIQYF. CDR3 sequence (DNA): TGTGCCAGCAGCGACCGAGTTGGAGTAGCCAAAAACATTCAGTACTTC.

This clonotype occurred many times. This chain connects TRBV7-3 to TRBJ2-2, with 7 bases identical to TRBD2. Trimming at V came to 5 bases and at J to 2 bases, leaving 2 bases not matched to a gene. The germline V gene encodes CDR1 SGHTA and CDR2 FQGTGA. This CDR3 region has 14 residues. The CDR3 reads CASSPGLNTGELFF. Here the CDR3 DNA reads TGTGCCAGCAGCCCGGGACTAAACACCGGGGAGCTGTTTTTT.

This clonotype was seen only a few times. The J gene is TRBJ2-7, the V gene TRBV7-9; 7 positions agree with TRBD1. The CDR3 is 17 residues long. Trimming cost V 1 base and J 2 bases; bases outside gene matches: 11. The germline CDR1 and CDR2 sequences are SEHNR and FQNEAQ (reference sequence). DNA of the CDR3: TGTGCCAGCAGCTTAGAGATTCAGGCAGGGGGAGCCTACGAGCAGTACTTC. Protein product: CASSLEIQAGGAYEQYF.

The gene calls are TRBV5-6 and TRBJ1-1; D gene uncertain. Germline loops: CDR1 SGHDT, CDR2 YYEEEE. Trimming left V 1 base short and J 8 bases short, with 9 bases between. This CDR3 has 12 residues. CDR3 sequence: CASSLTTGEAFF. CDR3 DNA sequence: TGTGCCAGCAGCTTGACGACCGGGGAAGCTTTCTTT.

In its sample, this clonotype was seen many times. The rearrangement uses TRBV12-3 or TRBV12-4 and TRBJ1-1; D remains unclear. V lost 5 bases and J lost 4, with 11 bases in between. The CDR3 length is 13 residues. The CDR3 DNA is TGTGCCAGCAGTCCTTACTGGGGCACTGAAGCTTTCTTT. Translation: CASSPYWGTEAFF.

This clonotype has at least ten counts. The chain employs TRBV5-1 and TRBJ2-5, with D perhaps matching TRBD2 (5 bases). The CDR3 length is 14 residues. Germline lookup yields CDR1 SGHRS and CDR2 YFSETQ. V lost 3 bases and J 2 bases, leaving 11 bases between the germline ends. The CDR3 DNA sequence: TGCGCCAGCAGCTCGGGATCCCAACAAGAGACCCAGTACTTC. Its protein is CASSSGSQQETQYF.

This clonotype was picked up many times. In DNA, the CDR3 is TGTGCCAGCAGCCCCCTGAGGGGCGGGACTTTCTACGAGCAGTACTTC. Its translation is CASSPLRGGTFYEQYF. This chain connects TRBV11-2 to TRBJ2-7; tentatively, D is TRBD2 (6 bases). Germline V gene sequence: CDR1 SGHAT, CDR2 FQNNGV. CDR3 length: 16 residues. Between the trimmed V and J ends, which lost 5 bases and 3 bases, there was a span of 20 bases.

This clonotype was counted at least ten times. A much larger clone differs from this one at a single base, so this may be a read error. The V and J genes are TRBV7-2 and TRBJ2-5; 8 bases line up with TRBD1. The CDR3 consists of 14 residues. Germline lookup yields CDR1 SGHTA and CDR2 FQGNSA. The trim removed 3 bases at V and 2 bases at J, leaving 2 bases unmatched. CDR3 residues: CASSFTGGQETQYF. The CDR3 nucleotides are TGTGCCAGCAGCTTTACAGGGGGACAAGAGACCCAGTACTTC.

This clonotype was observed at least ten times. The genes are TRBV7-9 and TRBJ2-7; 10 bases align to TRBD1. This CDR3 comprises 17 residues. Germline-derived CDR1 and CDR2 are SEHNR and FQNEAQ (reference sequence). V lost 5 bases and J lost 3; bases outside the gene matches: 13. CDR3: CASSPATGGVGGYEQYF. The CDR3 region has the DNA TGTGCCAGCAGCCCAGCGACAGGGGGCGTCGGTGGCTACGAGCAGTACTTC.

This clonotype was detected many times. The J gene is TRBJ2-5, the V gene TRBV7-2; D may be TRBD2 (5 bases). Trimming removed 4 bases at V and 7 bases at J, with 22 bases between. The CDR3 is 16 residues long. CDR1 and CDR2 from the germline V gene are SGHTA and FQGNSA. The CDR3, as DNA: TGTGCCAGCAGCTCTCTTTCCGGACGGGATTCTCGGACCCAGTACTTC. Its protein is CASSSLSGRDSRTQYF. The variable domain in full, with the rest retrieved from reference TRBV7-2 and TRBJ2-5, is GAGVSQSPSNKVTEKGKDVELRCDPISGHTALYWYRQSLGQGLEFLIYFQGNSAPDKSGLPSDRFSAERTGGSVSTLTIQRTQQEDSAVYLCASSSLSGRDSRTQYFGPGTRLLVL.

This clonotype was counted at least ten times. V usage is TRBV7-2 and J usage is TRBJ2-7; 8 nucleotides agree with TRBD1. There are 15 residues in the CDR3. CDR1 SGHTA and CDR2 FQGNSA come from the germline V gene. V gave up 1 base and J gave up 3 bases; unmatched junction bases: 5. This CDR3 is CASSLVLGTGYEQYF. The DNA of the CDR3 is TGTGCCAGCAGCTTAGTTCTTGGGACAGGCTACGAGCAGTACTTC.

In this sample, this clonotype turned up many times. V is TRBV13 and J is TRBJ2-5; 8 positions match TRBD1. The length of the CDR3 is 15 residues. Germline assignment: CDR1 PRHDT and CDR2 FYEKMQ (reference sequence). Trimming cost V 5 bases and J 5 bases; bases outside gene matches: 10. In DNA form, the CDR3 reads TGTGCCAGCAGCAATCCCGGACAGGGTTTGGAGACCCAGTACTTC. This encodes CASSNPGQGLETQYF.

This clonotype came up many times. CDR3 sequence reads: CASSLVEGTGELFF. CDR3 nucleotide sequence: TGTGCCAGCAGTTTAGTCGAGGGAACCGGGGAGCTGTTTTTT. The chain joins TRBV12-3 or TRBV12-4 to TRBJ2-2; D is perhaps TRBD2 (5 bases). The CDR3 has 14 residues. The V gene lost 1 base and the J gene lost 5 bases, with 8 bases spanning the gap.

About this clonotype: A much larger clone sits a single nucleotide away, making a read error possible. The rearrangement links TRBV6-2 or TRBV6-3 to TRBJ1-2, with unresolved D. This CDR3 region has 13 residues. In germline, CDR1 is MNHEY, CDR2 SVGEGT. This chain's CDR3 is CATSYTEQRGYTF. In nucleotides, the CDR3 is TGTGCCACCAGTTACACAGAGCAGCGTGGCTACACCTTC.

This clonotype has a count of ten or more. This CDR3 is CATGAQPNNEQFF. The CDR3 DNA sequence: TGTGCCACCGGGGCACAGCCGAACAATGAGCAGTTCTTC. The rearrangement joins TRBV7-2 to TRBJ2-1; possibly TRBD1 or TRBD2 for D (5 bases each). The CDR3 consists of 13 residues. The V gene lost 10 bases and the J gene lost 5 bases, with 15 bases spanning the gap. Germline V gene lookup returns CDR1 SGHTA and CDR2 FQGNSA.

In this sample, this clonotype turned up many times. This sequence joins TRBV7-2 and TRBJ1-1; D is undetermined. Between the trimmed V and J ends, which lost 3 bases and 0 bases, there was a span of 8 bases. The germline V gene has CDR1 SGHTA and CDR2 FQGNSA. The CDR3 extends over 14 amino acids. The CDR3 protein is CASSLTALNTEAFF. In nucleotides, the CDR3 is TGTGCCAGCAGCTTGACTGCCTTGAACACTGAAGCTTTCTTT. Full variable domain (missing parts from reference TRBV7-2 and TRBJ1-1): GAGVSQSPSNKVTEKGKDVELRCDPISGHTALYWYRQSLGQGLEFLIYFQGNSAPDKSGLPSDRFSAERTGGSVSTLTIQRTQQEDSAVYLCASSLTALNTEAFFGQGTRLTVV.

This clonotype was observed many times. J is TRBJ1-4 and V is TRBV15, with 11 bases aligning to TRBD1. The CDR3 is 18 residues long. Trimming cost V 3 bases and J 0 bases; bases outside gene matches: 6. Per germline, CDR1 LNHNV and CDR2 YYDKDF (reference sequence). The CDR3 bases are TGTGCCACCAGCAGGGCCAGGGACAGGGGGGCAACTAATGAAAAACTGTTTTTT. Amino acids: CATSRARDRGATNEKLFF. The variable domain in full, with the rest retrieved from reference TRBV15 and TRBJ1-4, is DAMVIQNPRYQVTQFGKPVTLSCSQTLNHNVMYWYQQKSSQAPKLLFHYYDKDFNNEADTPDNFQSRRPNTSFCFLDIRSPGLGDTAMYLCATSRARDRGATNEKLFFGSGTQLSVL.

The table lists this clonotype with many counts. The chain employs TRBV12-3 or TRBV12-4 and TRBJ1-1, with 8 bases fitting TRBD1. The J segment lost 1 base and the V segment lost 3 bases, leaving 4 bases of the junction unmatched. The CDR3 extends over 15 amino acids. CDR3 region: CASSFRGQKNTEAFF. DNA of the CDR3: TGTGCCAGCAGTTTCAGGGGGCAGAAGAACACTGAAGCTTTCTTT.

This clonotype was recorded at least ten times. V is TRBV12-3 or TRBV12-4 and J is TRBJ2-2; D gene uncertain. The CDR3 length is 14 residues. The V end was cut by 5 bases, the J end by 2 bases, with 9 bases between. The CDR3 region is CASSPGRNTGELFF. DNA for the CDR3: TGTGCCAGCAGTCCGGGCCGTAACACCGGGGAGCTGTTTTTT.

There are many counts of this clonotype. The chain links TRBV4-2 to TRBJ1-4; TRBD1 might be the D (5 bases). The germline gives CDR1 LGHNA, CDR2 YNFKEQ. V was pared by 1 base and J by 3 bases, with 6 bases between. The CDR3 contains 14 residues. The CDR3 spells CASSQGGSNEKLFF. CDR3 sequence (DNA): TGTGCCAGCAGCCAAGGGGGGTCTAATGAAAAACTGTTTTTT.

V usage is TRBV27 and J usage is TRBJ2-1; D is possibly TRBD1 or TRBD2 (5 bases each). Trimming took 6 bases from V and 9 from J, leaving 12 bases between them. This CDR3 comprises 12 residues. Germline values: CDR1 MNHEY, CDR2 SMNVEV (reference sequence). CDR3 amino acids: CASRPSGGEQFF. DNA for the CDR3: TGTGCCAGCAGGCCCTCTGGGGGTGAGCAGTTCTTC.

This clonotype has a count of ten or more. The chain has TRBV5-1 and TRBJ1-1; no definite D call. CDR1 is SGHRS and CDR2 is YFSETQ in the germline V gene. Trimming cost V 1 base and J 2 bases, with 6 bases left between them. The CDR3 has 13 residues. CDR3 in amino acids: CASSLTPNTEAFF. As DNA, the CDR3 is TGCGCCAGCAGCTTGACACCTAACACTGAAGCTTTCTTT.

In this sample, this clonotype turned up many times. The rearrangement joins TRBV20-1 to TRBJ2-3, with TRBD2 matching 8 bases. Germline V CDR1 and CDR2: DFQATT, SNEGSKA (reference sequence). V lost 6 bases and J lost 7; bases outside the gene matches: 3. The CDR3 covers 11 residues. The CDR3 reads CSARGGNTQYF. The CDR3 nucleotides are TGCAGTGCCCGGGGGGGAAATACGCAGTATTTT.